This T cell receptor beta chain was sequenced in a study of identical twins. cDNA carried unique molecular identifiers, and a universal primer site was added by template switching. From the 5' RACE reads, TCRdb called clonotypes with MiXCR, one entry per CDR3 protein. The data contain around 960,000 distinct CDR3 sequences, approximately 13% of them singletons. Notes on the study in general: Cord blood beta clonotypes that were abundant carried fewer insertions, and memory repertoires showed no such trend. For zero-insertion analyses, partial confounding could come from invariant MAIT and iNKT cells.

Germline loops: CDR1 MGHRA, CDR2 YSYEKL. V lost 3 bases and J 0 bases, leaving 11 bases between the germline ends. The CDR3 sequence is 15 residues long. Points on this clonotype: Its antigen is undetermined.

Healthy Caucasians alone served as donors. The sample was also reused in another study, on yellow fever vaccine responses in identical twins.

This sequence originates from a woman younger than 30 in good health. The chain has TRBV4-1 and TRBJ2-5, with D perhaps TRBD1 (5 bases). Sequencing input: PBMCs. The CDR3 spells CASSQDKTYQETQYF. The CDR3 DNA sequence: TGCGCCAGCAGCCAGGACAAGACGTACCAAGAGACCCAGTACTTC.